Here is one T cell receptor (beta chain) with its context. CDR3 length: 14 residues. Germline V gene data show CDR1 as DFQATT and CDR2 as SNEGSKA (reference sequence). The V segment lost 4 bases and the J segment 2 bases; nucleotides outside the gene matches: 6. The data were taken from a study of T cells after yellow fever vaccination. TCRdb processed the 5' RACE reads anew with MiXCR; each CDR3 protein has one entry. This table holds some 320,000 distinct CDR3 sequences, around 4.5% found once. V gene TRBV20-1 combines with J gene TRBJ1-2; 8 nucleotides match TRBD1. The TCR comes from a man between 18 and 35 years old who received the YFV17D yellow fever vaccine. This material consisted of PBMCs, taken 15 days after the yellow fever booster vaccination. CDR3 sequence reads: CSAISQGANYGYTF. The CDR3 nucleotides read TGCAGTGCTATCTCTCAGGGGGCCAACTATGGCTACACCTTC.